Below, 21 T cell receptor beta chains from the same sample are listed, as sequenced in a study of CD8 T cells in ankylosing spondylitis. From the 5' RACE reads, TCRdb called clonotypes with MiXCR, one entry per CDR3 protein. This table holds some 140,000 distinct CDR3 sequences, about 7% found once. Sequenced input: blood, either unsorted or a sorted T cell fraction (not recorded which). The receptors shown here come from a female donor with ankylosing spondylitis or in good health (not recorded which).

This clonotype was observed many times. The chain uses TRBV19 and TRBJ1-2; 9 positions agree with TRBD1. In germline, CDR1 is LNHDA, CDR2 SQIVND (reference sequence). J lost 8 bases, V lost 1 base, and 5 bases had no gene match. The CDR3 extends over 14 amino acids. The chain's CDR3 is CASSIAGQGPGYTF. Written as DNA, the CDR3 is TGTGCCAGTAGTATAGCGGGACAGGGCCCCGGCTACACCTTC.

This clonotype was seen repeatedly, ten times or more. This chain uses TRBV9 with TRBJ2-3, with 9 positions matching TRBD2. Unmatched junction bases numbered 8, after V lost 4 bases and J lost 5 bases. The CDR3 extends over 15 amino acids. From germline, CDR1 is SGDLS and CDR2 YYNGEE. The CDR3 loop reads CASSPRGGREDTQYF. The CDR3 nucleotides are TGTGCCAGCAGCCCGCGGGGGGGCAGGGAAGATACGCAGTATTTT.

This clonotype was observed many times. The J gene is TRBJ1-4, the V gene TRBV28, with 8 positions matching TRBD1. CDR1 and CDR2 from the germline V gene are MDHEN and SYDVKM. The CDR3 is made up of 14 amino acids. V trimming: 6 bases; J trimming: 8 bases; junction bases outside the gene matches: 8. The CDR3 loop reads CASSIDRGGEKLFF. The CDR3 DNA is TGTGCCAGCAGCATCGACAGGGGTGGCGAAAAACTGTTTTTT.

The chain links TRBV5-1 to TRBJ2-1, with 9 nucleotides matching TRBD2. V lost 4 bases to trimming and J lost 3 bases; unmatched junction nucleotides: 5. Germline values: CDR1 SGHRS, CDR2 YFSETQ. This CDR3 is built from 15 residues. CDR3 sequence: CASSMERGDYNEQFF. CDR3 DNA sequence: TGCGCCAGCAGCATGGAGCGGGGGGACTACAATGAGCAGTTCTTC.

This clonotype was seen repeatedly, ten times or more. The chain carries TRBV20-1 and TRBJ2-7; the D is unclear. Germline values: CDR1 DFQATT, CDR2 SNEGSKA (reference sequence). The CDR3 runs to 14 residues. Trimming removed 2 bases from V and 6 bases from J, with 17 bases in between. CDR3: CSARLVVSSGEQYF. CDR3 coding DNA: TGCAGTGCTAGACTAGTCGTCTCGTCAGGCGAGCAGTACTTC.

This clonotype was seen a handful of times. V and J are TRBV12-3 or TRBV12-4 and TRBJ1-1, with TRBD1 matching 9 bases. The V gene end was trimmed by 6 bases and the J gene end by 4 bases; junction bases not matched to a gene: 9. This CDR3 contains 15 residues. The CDR3 loop reads CASRVTGGAGTEAFF. Written as DNA, the CDR3 is TGTGCCAGCAGGGTTACAGGGGGCGCTGGCACTGAAGCTTTCTTT.

This clonotype appeared many times. V and J are TRBV19 and TRBJ2-1; 9 bases map to TRBD1. The length of the CDR3 is 15 residues. Germline V lookup: CDR1 LNHDA, CDR2 SQIVND (reference sequence). J was trimmed by 1 base and V by 7 bases; bases with no gene match: 5. The CDR3 DNA reads as TGTGCCAGTAACCGCGACAGGGGGTCCTACAATGAGCAGTTCTTC. Amino acid sequence: CASNRDRGSYNEQFF.

This clonotype has at least ten counts. The V call is TRBV6-2 or TRBV6-3, the J call TRBJ2-1; 12 bases match TRBD2. The CDR3 consists of 15 residues. V lost 6 bases and J lost 4; bases outside the gene matches: 4. Germline V lookup: CDR1 MNHEY, CDR2 SVGEGT. The CDR3 loop reads CASSRGLAGYNEQFF. The CDR3 DNA sequence: TGTGCCAGCAGCCGCGGACTAGCGGGGTACAATGAGCAGTTCTTC.

This clonotype was counted at least ten times. This chain links TRBV20-1 with TRBJ2-7, with D possibly matching TRBD1 (5 bases). The germline V gene encodes CDR1 DFQATT and CDR2 SNEGSKA (reference sequence). The CDR3 spans 15 residues. V was trimmed by 4 bases and J by 5 bases, leaving 21 bases between them. CDR3 bases: TGCAGTGCTACCCCCCTGGGTGGCAGGGTCGACGAGCAGTACTTC. This translates into CSATPLGGRVDEQYF.

The chain joins TRBV5-1 to TRBJ2-3; no firm D call. The CDR3 is made up of 15 amino acids. Trimming left V 4 bases short and J 0 bases short, with 12 bases between. Germline CDR1 SGHRS, CDR2 YFSETQ. CDR3 region: CASSRDHLSTDTQYF. DNA of the CDR3: TGCGCCAGCAGCCGCGACCACCTAAGCACAGATACGCAGTATTTT.

This clonotype was recorded many times. The V call is TRBV7-2, the J call TRBJ1-2; TRBD1 might be the D (5 bases). Trimming took off 1 base at V and 2 bases at J, with 14 bases between the two ends. Germline lookup yields CDR1 SGHTA and CDR2 FQGNSA. This CDR3 comprises 16 residues. The CDR3 protein is CASSLGTLAMNYGYTF. The CDR3 DNA reads as TGTGCCAGCAGCTTAGGGACACTGGCTATGAACTATGGCTACACCTTC.

The sample holds many counts of this clonotype. V is TRBV6-1 and J is TRBJ1-6, with D unresolved. The length of the CDR3 is 14 residues. In germline, CDR1 is MNHNS, CDR2 SASEGT. Trimming shortened V by 5 bases and J by 9 bases, and 14 bases separated the two germline ends. The CDR3 bases are TGTGCCAGCAGTCTCCGGGGAGAGGCTTCACCCCTCCACTTT. Protein product: CASSLRGEASPLHF.

This clonotype was seen repeatedly, ten times or more. The chain carries TRBV20-1 and TRBJ2-3, with a tentative D call TRBD2 (6 bases). This CDR3 has 15 residues. Trimming took 3 bases from V and 0 from J, leaving 13 bases between them. Germline CDR1 and CDR2: DFQATT and SNEGSKA (reference sequence). This chain's CDR3 is CSASVSGRSTDTQYF. The CDR3 bases are TGCAGTGCTAGTGTAAGCGGGCGGAGCACAGATACGCAGTATTTT.

In this sample, this clonotype turned up many times. The CDR3 spells CASSPGHPNTDTQYF. CDR3 nucleotides: TGTGCCAGCAGCCCGGGACACCCGAACACAGATACGCAGTATTTT. This chain links TRBV3-1 with TRBJ2-3; maybe TRBD1 (6 bases). The CDR3 runs to 15 residues. Per the germline V gene, CDR1 is LGHDT and CDR2 is YNNKEL (reference sequence). Trimming removed 4 bases at V and 2 bases at J, with 13 bases between.

This clonotype showed up many times. The chain carries TRBV4-3 and TRBJ2-3; D gene ambiguous. The CDR3 has 15 residues. Trimming stripped 1 base from V and 2 bases from J, with 10 bases between. Germline loops: CDR1 LGHNA, CDR2 YSLEER. The CDR3 loop reads CASSQAPPPTDTQYF. The CDR3 nucleotides read TGCGCCAGCAGCCAAGCTCCCCCACCCACAGATACGCAGTATTTT.

The table lists this clonotype with many counts. The chain combines TRBV5-1 with TRBJ1-1; D ambiguous. Trimming cost V 0 bases and J 14 bases, with 14 bases left between them. Germline values: CDR1 SGHRS, CDR2 YFSETQ. The CDR3 runs to 12 residues. The CDR3 region is CASSLDLRVAFF. CDR3 nucleotide sequence: TGCGCCAGCAGCTTGGACTTAAGGGTAGCGTTCTTT.

This clonotype was observed at least ten times. The gene calls are TRBV4-2 and TRBJ1-6; the match to TRBD1 covers 8 bases. The CDR3 covers 15 residues. Germline loops: CDR1 LGHNA, CDR2 YNFKEQ. V lost 3 bases to trimming and J lost 6 bases; unmatched junction nucleotides: 4. The CDR3 sequence: CASSQSQGVNSPLHF. CDR3 DNA: TGTGCCAGCAGCCAGTCACAGGGGGTTAATTCACCCCTCCACTTT.

The chain combines TRBV20-1 with TRBJ2-7; D is unclear. CDR3 size: 13 residues. Germline V gene lookup returns CDR1 DFQATT and CDR2 SNEGSKA (reference sequence). Trimming removed 8 bases from V and 0 bases from J, with 14 bases in between. The CDR3 loop is CSTQALDSYEQYF. The CDR3 DNA reads as TGCAGTACCCAAGCTCTCGACTCCTACGAGCAGTACTTC.

The sample holds a few counts of this clonotype. This rearrangement joins TRBV11-3 to TRBJ2-7; D is possibly TRBD1 (5 bases). CDR3 length: 14 residues. Trimming took 4 bases from V and 5 from J, leaving 15 bases between them. Per germline, CDR1 SGHNT and CDR2 YENEEA. The CDR3 sequence: CASSSPGIPHEQYF. The CDR3 DNA reads TGTGCCAGCAGCTCACCAGGGATCCCCCACGAGCAGTACTTC.

This clonotype was observed at least ten times. The chain couples TRBV12-3 or TRBV12-4 to TRBJ1-6; D remains ambiguous. This CDR3 has 13 residues. Trimming removed 3 bases at V and 7 bases at J, with 7 bases between. This chain's CDR3 is CASSFLVNSPLHF. CDR3 nucleotide sequence: TGTGCCAGCAGTTTTCTCGTCAATTCACCCCTCCACTTT.

This clonotype was counted between two and nine times. V is TRBV18 and J is TRBJ1-1, with TRBD1 matching 9 bases. CDR1 KGHSH and CDR2 LQKENI come from the germline V gene. The CDR3 covers 16 residues. V lost 3 bases and J lost 4; bases outside the gene matches: 9. As DNA, the CDR3 is TGTGCCAGCTCACCCCGGACAGGGGAAGGAGGCACTGAAGCTTTCTTT. Translation gives CASSPRTGEGGTEAFF. The full variable domain, in which reference TRBV18 and TRBJ1-1 provide the parts outside the CDR3, is NAGVMQNPRHLVRRRGQEARLRCSPMKGHSHVYWYRQLPEEGLKFMVYLQKENIIDESGMPKERFSAEFPKEGPSILRIQQVVRGDSAAYFCASSPRTGEGGTEAFFGQGTRLTVV.